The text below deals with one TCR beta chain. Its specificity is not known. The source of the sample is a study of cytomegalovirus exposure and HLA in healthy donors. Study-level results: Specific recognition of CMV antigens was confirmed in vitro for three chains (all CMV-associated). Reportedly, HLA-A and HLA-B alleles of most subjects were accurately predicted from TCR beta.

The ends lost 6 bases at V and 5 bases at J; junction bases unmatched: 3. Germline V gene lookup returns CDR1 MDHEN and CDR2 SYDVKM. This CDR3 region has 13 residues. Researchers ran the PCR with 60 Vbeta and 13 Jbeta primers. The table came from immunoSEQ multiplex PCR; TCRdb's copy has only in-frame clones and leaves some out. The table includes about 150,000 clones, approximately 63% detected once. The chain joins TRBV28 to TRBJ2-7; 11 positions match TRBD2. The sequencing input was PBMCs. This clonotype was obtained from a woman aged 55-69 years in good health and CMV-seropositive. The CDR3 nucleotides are TGTGCCAGCAGACCTAGCGGGAGGAACGAGCAGTACTTC. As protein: CASRPSGRNEQYF.